The rows below give T cell receptor beta chains drawn from one sample of a study of T cells after yellow fever vaccination. Each CDR3 protein is one row after TCRdb ran MiXCR on the 5' RACE reads. The profile covers about 140,000 distinct CDR3 sequences, with 6.6% appearing a single time and approximately 0.67% taken by the ten largest. The sequencing here drew on CD4+ T cells sorted from PBMCs, taken 10 days after the yellow fever booster vaccination. The receptors were sampled from a man aged 25-45 years who received the YFV17D yellow fever vaccine. Both conserved end residues are part of each CDR3. Each record gives: J gene, CDR3 length, D gene, clone size, V gene, CDR3 protein, CDR3 DNA. The D gene is left open where the match is weak. Not every row has a clone size; where given, it reads once, few, many or a size class.

J: TRBJ2-3; length: 14; D: NA; size: many; V: TRBV12-3/TRBV12-4; CDR3: CASSLTGTKSTQYF; DNA: TGTGCCAGCAGCCTAACAGGGACCAAGAGTACGCAGTATTTT
J: TRBJ2-1; length: 16; D: NA; size: NA; V: TRBV7-2; CDR3: CASSSKAGTSSNEQFF; DNA: TGTGCCAGCAGCTCCAAAGCCGGGACATCCTCCAATGAGCAGTTCTTC
J: TRBJ1-3; length: 20; D: TRBD1; size: many; V: TRBV4-1; CDR3: CASSRDLRDRGFGAGNTIYF; DNA: TGCGCCAGCAGCCGAGACCTCCGGGACAGGGGATTTGGCGCTGGAAACACCATATATTTT
J: TRBJ2-7; length: 17; D: NA; size: many; V: TRBV7-8; CDR3: CASSLELRQNLPYEQYF; DNA: TGTGCCAGCAGCTTAGAGCTGCGGCAGAACCTCCCCTACGAGCAGTACTTC
J: TRBJ2-7; length: 14; D: NA; size: many; V: TRBV28; CDR3: CASSPRKGAYEQYF; DNA: TGTGCCAGCAGTCCTCGGAAGGGAGCTTACGAGCAGTACTTC
J: TRBJ2-3; length: 17; D: TRBD2; size: NA; V: TRBV20-1; CDR3: CCARGASLAGSTDTQYF; DNA: TGCTGTGCTAGGGGTGCCTCACTAGCGGGGAGCACAGATACGCAGTATTTT
J: TRBJ2-7; length: 15; D: NA; size: many; V: TRBV7-9; CDR3: CASSFGGPVGYEQYF; DNA: TGTGCCAGCAGCTTTGGCGGCCCCGTGGGCTACGAGCAGTACTTC
J: TRBJ2-3; length: 13; D: NA; size: many; V: TRBV5-1; CDR3: CASARGRGDTQYF; DNA: TGCGCCAGCGCCCGGGGCCGTGGAGATACGCAGTATTTT
J: TRBJ2-7; length: 13; D: NA; size: few; V: TRBV7-6; CDR3: CASSPDRQREQYF; DNA: TGTGCCAGCAGCCCGGACCGCCAACGGGAGCAGTACTTC
J: TRBJ2-7; length: 13; D: NA; size: NA; V: TRBV4-2; CDR3: CASGPGLSYEQYF; DNA: TGTGCCAGCGGCCCGGGGCTTTCCTACGAGCAGTACTTC
J: TRBJ1-1; length: 14; D: NA; size: many; V: TRBV10-3; CDR3: CAINNGNMNTEAFF; DNA: TGTGCCATCAATAATGGGAACATGAACACTGAAGCTTTCTTT
J: TRBJ2-7; length: 14; D: NA; size: many; V: TRBV27; CDR3: CASSIRDSHYEQYF; DNA: TGTGCCAGCAGTATCCGGGACTCCCATTACGAGCAGTACTTC
J: TRBJ2-3; length: 16; D: NA; size: few; V: TRBV5-4; CDR3: CASSTDNLPSTDTQYF; DNA: TGTGCCAGCAGCACGGACAACCTGCCTAGCACAGATACGCAGTATTTT
J: TRBJ2-5; length: 16; D: TRBD1; size: many; V: TRBV15; CDR3: CATSPTGTGGQETQYF; DNA: TGTGCCACCAGCCCAACCGGGACAGGGGGGCAAGAGACCCAGTACTTC
J: TRBJ2-1; length: 12; D: NA; size: few; V: TRBV7-2; CDR3: CASSLDSHEQFF; DNA: TGTGCCAGCAGCTTGGACTCCCATGAGCAGTTCTTC
J: TRBJ2-1; length: 13; D: NA; size: few; V: TRBV3-1; CDR3: CASSQVLGGGLFF; DNA: TGTGCCAGCAGCCAAGTTCTGGGAGGGGGCTTGTTCTTC
J: TRBJ2-1; length: 14; D: NA; size: many; V: TRBV5-1; CDR3: CASSVNAMYNEQFF; DNA: TGCGCCAGCAGCGTGAACGCCATGTACAATGAGCAGTTCTTC
J: TRBJ2-1; length: 15; D: TRBD2; size: many; V: TRBV7-6; CDR3: CASSLMASGYNEQFF; DNA: TGTGCCAGCAGCTTAATGGCTAGCGGTTACAATGAGCAGTTCTTC
J: TRBJ2-7; length: 16; D: TRBD1; size: many; V: TRBV6-2/TRBV6-3; CDR3: CASSYRTGTGAYEQYF; DNA: TGTGCCAGCAGTTATCGAACCGGGACAGGGGCCTACGAGCAGTACTTC
J: TRBJ1-1; length: 13; D: TRBD1; size: many; V: TRBV29-1; CDR3: CSARTGGSMEAFF; DNA: TGCAGCGCCAGGACAGGGGGGTCAATGGAAGCTTTCTTT
J: TRBJ2-7; length: 14; D: NA; size: few; V: TRBV10-3; CDR3: CAISSGTRNRGQYF; DNA: TGTGCCATCAGTTCCGGGACAAGAAACCGAGGGCAGTACTTC
J: TRBJ2-5; length: 11; D: NA; size: NA; V: TRBV6-4; CDR3: CARRKQETQYF; DNA: TGTGCCAGACGTAAACAAGAGACCCAGTACTTC
J: TRBJ1-3; length: 14; D: NA; size: many; V: TRBV28; CDR3: CASTPDVTGNTIYF; DNA: TGTGCCAGCACCCCGGATGTCACTGGAAACACCATATATTTT
J: TRBJ2-1; length: 16; D: TRBD2; size: NA; V: TRBV20-1; CDR3: CSARGLAGNRYNEQFF; DNA: TGCAGTGCTAGAGGACTAGCGGGAAATCGGTACAATGAGCAGTTCTTC
J: TRBJ2-7; length: 16; D: TRBD1; size: NA; V: TRBV25-1; CDR3: CASRESRTGSPREQYF; DNA: TGTGCCAGCAGGGAATCTCGGACAGGGTCTCCTCGCGAGCAGTACTTC
J: TRBJ2-1; length: 14; D: NA; size: many; V: TRBV27; CDR3: CASSTRQSYNEQFF; DNA: TGTGCCAGCAGTACGCGACAGTCATACAATGAGCAGTTCTTC
J: TRBJ2-7; length: 17; D: TRBD1; size: few; V: TRBV3-1; CDR3: CASSQILQSGGTYEQYF; DNA: TGTGCCAGCAGCCAGATATTACAATCAGGGGGCACCTACGAGCAGTACTTC
J: TRBJ1-2; length: 16; D: NA; size: many; V: TRBV7-2; CDR3: CASSLAPWTVNYGYTF; DNA: TGTGCCAGCAGCTTAGCCCCTTGGACAGTTAACTATGGCTACACCTTC
J: TRBJ2-1; length: 18; D: TRBD1; size: many; V: TRBV28; CDR3: CASSLLPSRGPLYNEQFF; DNA: TGTGCCAGCAGTTTATTACCGTCGAGGGGGCCCCTTTACAATGAGCAGTTCTTC
J: TRBJ2-3; length: 15; D: NA; size: many; V: TRBV10-3; CDR3: CAISEGTGPTDTQYF; DNA: TGTGCCATCAGTGAGGGAACAGGCCCCACAGATACGCAGTATTTT
J: TRBJ2-7; length: 13; D: NA; size: many; V: TRBV7-2; CDR3: CASSPGRASEQYF; DNA: TGTGCCAGCAGCCCCGGAAGGGCCTCCGAGCAGTACTTC
J: TRBJ2-2; length: 12; D: NA; size: many; V: TRBV12-3/TRBV12-4; CDR3: CASFLGGGELFF; DNA: TGTGCCAGCTTCCTGGGGGGCGGGGAGCTGTTTTTT
J: TRBJ2-5; length: 13; D: NA; size: NA; V: TRBV5-5; CDR3: CASGPFGEETQYF; DNA: TGTGCCAGCGGCCCTTTTGGGGAAGAGACCCAGTACTTC
J: TRBJ2-2; length: 16; D: TRBD1; size: many; V: TRBV7-6; CDR3: CASSRRQGEMAGELFF; DNA: TGTGCCAGCAGCAGACGACAGGGGGAGATGGCCGGGGAGCTGTTTTTT
J: TRBJ2-2; length: 12; D: NA; size: many; V: TRBV5-4; CDR3: CASSFEAGELFF; DNA: TGTGCCAGCAGCTTTGAGGCCGGGGAGCTGTTTTTT
J: TRBJ2-2; length: 16; D: NA; size: many; V: TRBV5-1; CDR3: CASSPLSDLTTGELFF; DNA: TGCGCCAGCAGCCCCCTCTCGGATCTGACAACCGGGGAGCTGTTTTTT
J: TRBJ2-1; length: 16; D: TRBD2; size: few; V: TRBV20-1; CDR3: CSARDLAGGPYNEQFF; DNA: TGCAGTGCTAGAGACCTAGCGGGAGGGCCCTACAATGAGCAGTTCTTC
J: TRBJ2-1; length: 16; D: TRBD2; size: many; V: TRBV5-6; CDR3: CASSLFGASGSDEQFF; DNA: TGTGCCAGCAGCTTGTTCGGGGCAAGCGGGAGCGATGAGCAGTTCTTC
J: TRBJ2-7; length: 15; D: TRBD2; size: many; V: TRBV12-3/TRBV12-4; CDR3: CASSLGLAGGGEQYF; DNA: TGTGCCAGCAGTTTAGGGCTAGCGGGAGGAGGCGAGCAGTACTTC
J: TRBJ1-2; length: 13; D: NA; size: many; V: TRBV19; CDR3: CASSRRGPYGYTF; DNA: TGTGCCAGCAGCAGGCGGGGCCCCTATGGCTACACCTTC
J: TRBJ2-5; length: 16; D: TRBD2; size: many; V: TRBV11-2; CDR3: CASSLVSSGRSETQYF; DNA: TGTGCCAGCAGCTTAGTCTCTAGCGGGAGGTCGGAGACCCAGTACTTC
J: TRBJ2-1; length: 16; D: NA; size: many; V: TRBV7-6; CDR3: CASSSDWGGFENEQFF; DNA: TGTGCCAGCAGCTCCGATTGGGGGGGCTTTGAAAATGAGCAGTTCTTC
J: TRBJ2-1; length: 18; D: TRBD2; size: many; V: TRBV5-1; CDR3: CASSPWQGLAGASNEQFF; DNA: TGCGCCAGCAGCCCCTGGCAGGGACTAGCGGGAGCCTCAAATGAGCAGTTCTTC
J: TRBJ2-7; length: 16; D: TRBD1; size: many; V: TRBV5-1; CDR3: CASSFTSGTDSYEQYF; DNA: TGCGCCAGCAGCTTCACCTCCGGGACAGACTCCTACGAGCAGTACTTC
J: TRBJ2-7; length: 12; D: NA; size: few; V: TRBV5-8; CDR3: CASSFDYYEQYF; DNA: TGTGCCAGCAGCTTCGACTACTACGAGCAGTACTTC
J: TRBJ2-1; length: 16; D: TRBD2; size: many; V: TRBV20-1; CDR3: CSARETSGFSYNEQFF; DNA: TGCAGTGCTAGAGAGACTAGCGGGTTCTCCTACAATGAGCAGTTCTTC
J: TRBJ2-7; length: 13; D: TRBD1; size: many; V: TRBV7-6; CDR3: CASSFDRGYEQYF; DNA: TGTGCCAGCAGCTTTGACAGGGGGTACGAGCAGTACTTC
J: TRBJ1-6; length: 16; D: NA; size: many; V: TRBV6-5; CDR3: CASRSALQGPNSPLHF; DNA: TGTGCCAGTAGATCGGCCCTCCAAGGCCCAAATTCACCCCTCCACTTT
J: TRBJ2-1; length: 12; D: NA; size: many; V: TRBV25-1; CDR3: CASSEGGLGQFF; DNA: TGTGCCAGCAGTGAGGGGGGACTGGGGCAGTTCTTC
J: TRBJ2-1; length: 14; D: NA; size: many; V: TRBV12-3/TRBV12-4; CDR3: CAIQGQSSYNEQFF; DNA: TGTGCCATCCAAGGACAGAGCTCCTACAATGAGCAGTTCTTC
J: TRBJ1-4; length: 13; D: NA; size: many; V: TRBV5-5; CDR3: CASSLGDAAGLFF; DNA: TGTGCCAGCAGCTTGGGAGATGCGGCAGGTCTGTTTTTT
J: TRBJ1-1; length: 13; D: NA; size: many; V: TRBV7-2; CDR3: CASSSMGSTEAFF; DNA: TGTGCCAGCAGTTCTATGGGGAGCACTGAAGCTTTCTTT
J: TRBJ2-5; length: 15; D: NA; size: many; V: TRBV11-3; CDR3: CASSLTSTAGETQYF; DNA: TGTGCCAGCAGCTTAACTAGTACGGCGGGGGAGACCCAGTACTTC
J: TRBJ2-3; length: 19; D: TRBD1; size: many; V: TRBV28; CDR3: CASSPYGQGAGFGTDTQYF; DNA: TGTGCCAGCAGTCCTTACGGACAGGGGGCAGGGTTCGGCACAGATACGCAGTATTTT
J: TRBJ2-5; length: 15; D: TRBD2; size: many; V: TRBV12-3/TRBV12-4; CDR3: CASRTSGLGGETQYF; DNA: TGTGCCAGCAGAACTAGCGGCCTAGGGGGAGAGACCCAGTACTTC
J: TRBJ1-3; length: 14; D: NA; size: NA; V: TRBV7-2; CDR3: CASSSMAAGNTIYF; DNA: TGTGCCAGCAGCTCCATGGCAGCTGGAAACACCATATATTTT
J: TRBJ2-3; length: 14; D: TRBD2; size: many; V: TRBV29-1; CDR3: CSEWLAGSTDTQYF; DNA: TGCAGCGAGTGGCTAGCGGGATCCACAGATACGCAGTATTTT
J: TRBJ2-1; length: 16; D: TRBD2; size: NA; V: TRBV7-2; CDR3: CASNLLGLAGGNEQFF; DNA: TGTGCCAGCAATCTACTCGGACTAGCGGGAGGTAATGAGCAGTTCTTC
J: TRBJ2-5; length: 12; D: NA; size: many; V: TRBV12-3/TRBV12-4; CDR3: CASSLGVQTQYF; DNA: TGTGCCAGCAGTTTAGGGGTTCAGACCCAGTACTTC